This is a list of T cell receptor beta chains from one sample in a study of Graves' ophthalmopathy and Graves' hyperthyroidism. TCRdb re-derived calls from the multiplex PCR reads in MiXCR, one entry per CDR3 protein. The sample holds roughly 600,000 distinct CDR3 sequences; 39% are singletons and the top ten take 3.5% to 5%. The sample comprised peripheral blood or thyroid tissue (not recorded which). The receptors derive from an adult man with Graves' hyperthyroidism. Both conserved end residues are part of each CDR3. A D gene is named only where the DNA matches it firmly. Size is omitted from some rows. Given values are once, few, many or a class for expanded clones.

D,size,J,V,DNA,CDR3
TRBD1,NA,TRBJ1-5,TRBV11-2,TGTGCCAGCAGCTTAGGGAAACAGGGGGCGAGCAATCAGCCCCAGCATTTT,CASSLGKQGASNQPQHF
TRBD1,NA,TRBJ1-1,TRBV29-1,TGCAGCTTGAGGACAGGGGGCTATGTAAACACTGAAGCTTTCTTT,CSLRTGGYVNTEAFF
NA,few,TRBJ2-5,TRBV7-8,TGTGCCAGCAGCCGAACAGGGTTAGAGACCCAGTACTTC,CASSRTGLETQYF
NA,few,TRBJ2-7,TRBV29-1,TGCAGCGTTGAAGGCCCTGCGGGACTGAACTACGAGCAGTACTTC,CSVEGPAGLNYEQYF
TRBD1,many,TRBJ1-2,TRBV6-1,TGTGCCAGCAGTGTAGGGACAGGGAACTATGGCTACACCTTC,CASSVGTGNYGYTF
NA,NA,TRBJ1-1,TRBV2,TGTGCCAGCACGGGGCGTTTGATCACTGAAGCTTTCTTT,CASTGRLITEAFF
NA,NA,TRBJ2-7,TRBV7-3,TGTGCCAGCAGCCTCTTGATAGGTGCCCACAATGAGCAGTACTTC,CASSLLIGAHNEQYF
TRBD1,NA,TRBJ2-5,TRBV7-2,TGTGCCGGCAGCTTAGACAGGACAGGGCTCCCCGAAGAGACCCAGTACTTC,CAGSLDRTGLPEETQYF
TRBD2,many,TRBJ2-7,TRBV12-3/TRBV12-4,TGTGCCAGCAGATCTAGCGGGCGGGGCTCCTACGAGCAGTACTTC,CASRSSGRGSYEQYF
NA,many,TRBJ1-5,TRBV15,TGTGCCACCAGCAGAGATGGGTTTCCGTCGGTTAACAGCAATCAGCCCCAGCATTTT,CATSRDGFPSVNSNQPQHF
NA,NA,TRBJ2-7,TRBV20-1,TGCAGTGCTAGAGATAGCAGCCTAGGGATACTAGGCTACGAGCAGTACTTC,CSARDSSLGILGYEQYF
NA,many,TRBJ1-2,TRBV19,TGTGCCAGTAGTAGAGGTACCCTCTTCTATGGCTACACCTTC,CASSRGTLFYGYTF
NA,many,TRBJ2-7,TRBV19,TGTGCCAGTAGCGTGCCGTCTAGTTACGAGCAGTACTTC,CASSVPSSYEQYF
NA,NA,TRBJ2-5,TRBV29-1,TGCAGCGTTGCTCGGGGACGGGAACAGCCCCAGTACTTC,CSVARGREQPQYF
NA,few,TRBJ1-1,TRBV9,TGTGCCAGCAGCGTAGGTGGTTTGTCGGCTGAAGCTTTCTTT,CASSVGGLSAEAFF
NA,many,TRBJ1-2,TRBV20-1,TGCAGTGCTCCGGGGCTAGCTAACTATGGCTACACCTTC,CSAPGLANYGYTF
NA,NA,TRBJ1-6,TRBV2,TGTGCCAGCAGTGAATCTCGGGACGGGAATTCACCCCTCCACTTT,CASSESRDGNSPLHF
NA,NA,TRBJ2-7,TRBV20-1,TGCAGTGCTAGGAGTTGGCAAAACTACAATGAGCAGTACTTC,CSARSWQNYNEQYF
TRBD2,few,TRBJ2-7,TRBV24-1,TGTGCCACCAGTGCGCCTAGCGGGAACTACAATGAGCAGTACTTC,CATSAPSGNYNEQYF
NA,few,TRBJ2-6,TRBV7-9,TGTGCCAGCAGCTTAGGTCCCGGGTACTCTGGGGCCAACGTCCTGACTTTC,CASSLGPGYSGANVLTF
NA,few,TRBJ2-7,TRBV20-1,TGCAGTGCCAGACTCGCCCGGGGCGCCTACGAGCAGTACTTC,CSARLARGAYEQYF
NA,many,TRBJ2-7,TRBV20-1,TGCAGTGCTAGTCAGGCCGATTACGAGCAGTACTTC,CSASQADYEQYF
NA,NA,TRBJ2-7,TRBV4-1,TGCGCCAGCAGCCAAGGCACAACGGGCTCCGAGCAGTACTTC,CASSQGTTGSEQYF
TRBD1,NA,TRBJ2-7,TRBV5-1,TGCGCCAGCAGCCGCCGCACAGGGGGCGACGAGCAGTACTTC,CASSRRTGGDEQYF
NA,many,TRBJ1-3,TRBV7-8,TGTGCCAGCAGCCTAGGGACGGCGTACTCTGGAAACACCATATATTTT,CASSLGTAYSGNTIYF
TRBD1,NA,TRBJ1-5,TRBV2,TGTGCCAGCAGAGGACAGGGGACAGGTAGCAATCAGCCCCAGCATTTT,CASRGQGTGSNQPQHF
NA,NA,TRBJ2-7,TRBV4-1,TGCGCCAGCAGCCCTTATCCGTCAACAGGTAAAAGGGGCGAGCAGTACTTC,CASSPYPSTGKRGEQYF
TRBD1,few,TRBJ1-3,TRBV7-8,TGTGCCAGCAGCCAAGAAGGGGGCACACCCGAATTT,CASSQEGGTPEF
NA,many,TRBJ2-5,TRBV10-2,TGCGCCAGCAGCCCGACCGAGGGGGGCCGATCCGCTCCGCTATACTTC,CASSPTEGGRSAPLYF
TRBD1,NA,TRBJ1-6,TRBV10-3,TGTGCCAGCAGGCAAACAGGGGGCGTTTCACCCCTCCACTTT,CASRQTGGVSPLHF
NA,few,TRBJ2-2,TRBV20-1,TGCAGTGCTAGAGAGAGCGGGGAGCTGTTTTTT,CSARESGELFF
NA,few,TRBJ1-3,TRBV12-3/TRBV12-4,TGTGCCAGCAGTTTTGGTCAGGGAGGTGACACCATATATTTT,CASSFGQGGDTIYF
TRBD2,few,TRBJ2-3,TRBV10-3,TGTGCCATCAGTGAGGCTAGCGGGAGGACAGATACGCAGTATTTT,CAISEASGRTDTQYF